A selection of T cell receptor beta chains follows, all from one sample in a study of cytomegalovirus exposure and HLA in healthy donors. Libraries were prepared by immunoSEQ multiplex PCR; TCRdb keeps only in-frame clonotypes and omits some of them. The sample yields around 150,000 clones, about 90% seen once. The sample was PBMCs. The receptors here all came from a woman aged 18-35 years in good health and CMV-seropositive. Each CDR3 is given with its conserved first and last residue. Fields, in order: D gene, CDR3 length, J gene, clone size, V gene, CDR3 DNA, CDR3 protein. A D gene is named only where the DNA matches it firmly. The size entry is marked missing in some rows and otherwise reads once, few, many or a size class.

.,16,TRBJ1-2,.,TRBV5-5,TGTGCCAGCAGCTCGGACCCCAGGGGAATAAACTATGGCTACACCTTC,CASSSDPRGINYGYTF
.,15,TRBJ2-4,.,TRBV4-1,TGCGCCAGCAGCCAAGCAGGGAACGGCAAAAACATTCAGTACTTC,CASSQAGNGKNIQYF
.,14,TRBJ1-2,.,TRBV7-2,TGTGCCAGCAGCTCAACAACAGGGTTCTATGGCTACACCTTC,CASSSTTGFYGYTF
.,13,TRBJ2-1,.,TRBV5-3,TGTGCCAGAAGCCCGGGACACTCCAATGAGCAGTTCTTC,CARSPGHSNEQFF
.,16,TRBJ1-5,.,TRBV18,TGTGCCAGCTCACCACCGGGGCACTATAGCAATCAGCCCCAGCATTTT,CASSPPGHYSNQPQHF
TRBD2,16,TRBJ2-5,.,TRBV7-2,TGTGCCAGCAGCCCAGCCCCCCTAGCGGGAGGGGAGACCCAGTACTTC,CASSPAPLAGGETQYF
TRBD2,14,TRBJ2-7,.,TRBV15,TGTGCCACCAGCCAGAGCGGGAGTAGGGACGAGCAGTACTTC,CATSQSGSRDEQYF
TRBD2,17,TRBJ2-2,.,TRBV11-1,TGTGCCAGCAGCACCGGACACCTAGCGGGGACCACCGGGGAGCTGTTTTTT,CASSTGHLAGTTGELFF
.,13,TRBJ1-1,.,TRBV4-1,TGCGCCAGCAGCCACGGGGTGGGGACTGAAGCTTTCTTT,CASSHGVGTEAFF
.,15,TRBJ1-4,.,TRBV7-2,TGTGCCAGCAGCTTAGGAGCAGGAGGTGGTGAAAAACTGTTTTTT,CASSLGAGGGEKLFF
TRBD1,12,TRBJ1-2,.,TRBV19,TGTGCCAGTGTCAGGGGGGACTATGGCTACACCTTC,CASVRGDYGYTF
.,14,TRBJ1-1,.,TRBV6-5,TGTGCCAGCAGTTACCACAGGGAGGGCACTGAAGCTTTCTTT,CASSYHREGTEAFF
.,16,TRBJ2-1,.,TRBV6-1,TGTGCCAGCAGTGTTGAGGTGCCAGGGATTGCGAGTGAGCAGTTCTTC,CASSVEVPGIASEQFF
TRBD2,13,TRBJ2-7,once,TRBV14,TGTGCCAGCAGCAGACTAGCGGGAGGAGAGCAGTACTTC,CASSRLAGGEQYF
TRBD1,15,TRBJ1-4,.,TRBV4-2,TGTGCCAGCAGCCAAGATGGGACAGATAATGAAAAACTGTTTTTT,CASSQDGTDNEKLFF
.,12,TRBJ2-1,.,TRBV29-1,TGCAGCGTTTCTACTTACTACAATGAGCAGTTCTTC,CSVSTYYNEQFF
.,17,TRBJ2-5,.,TRBV5-6,TGTGCCAGCAGCTTGGGACCTAAATACAGGGTACAAGAGACCCAGTACTTC,CASSLGPKYRVQETQYF
.,16,TRBJ2-3,.,TRBV11-3,TGTGCCAGCAGTCGCTCCGGGACACCGGACGCAGATACGCAGTATTTT,CASSRSGTPDADTQYF
TRBD1,13,TRBJ2-3,.,TRBV10-2,TGCGCCAGCAGGGACAGGGGCACAGATACGCAGTATTTT,CASRDRGTDTQYF
.,11,TRBJ2-7,.,TRBV28,TGTGCCAGCAGTACAGGTGACGAGCAGTACTTC,CASSTGDEQYF
.,18,TRBJ2-1,.,TRBV4-1,TGCGCCAGCAGCCAAGATCGACGTGGGACTCCAGGGTACAATGAGCAGTTCTTC,CASSQDRRGTPGYNEQFF
.,16,TRBJ1-2,.,TRBV28,TGTGCCAGCAGTTTAGGGTCCGGGAAAAGGAAGAGTGGCTACACCTTC,CASSLGSGKRKSGYTF
.,14,TRBJ1-2,once,TRBV29-1,TGCAGCGTTGAACTAGGACAGCCCGCGGGTGGCTACACCTTC,CSVELGQPAGGYTF
.,14,TRBJ2-2,once,TRBV27,TGTGCCAGTAACAGGGATACGAACACCGGGGAGCTGTTTTTT,CASNRDTNTGELFF
TRBD1,13,TRBJ2-1,.,TRBV29-1,TGCAGCGGGCGGACAGGTCGGGCAGATGAGCAGTTCTTC,CSGRTGRADEQFF
TRBD2,14,TRBJ2-1,.,TRBV29-1,TGCAGCGTTGGTCCTAGCGGGTCCCACAATGAGCAGTTCTTC,CSVGPSGSHNEQFF
.,13,TRBJ2-3,.,TRBV30,TGTGCCTGGAGTGCACTCGTGGCAGATACGCAGTATTTT,CAWSALVADTQYF
.,13,TRBJ1-2,.,TRBV11-2,TGTGCCAGCAGCTTGACGACAGGCTATGGCTACACCTTC,CASSLTTGYGYTF
.,12,TRBJ2-7,.,TRBV29-1,TGCAGCATCCGACAGGCAACCTACGAGCAGTACTTC,CSIRQATYEQYF
.,14,TRBJ2-3,.,TRBV15,TGTGCCACCAGCGGGGACTCTAGCGCTTATACGCAGTATTTT,CATSGDSSAYTQYF
TRBD1,20,TRBJ2-1,.,TRBV11-2,TGTGCCAGCAGCTTAGATGGCGGGACAGGGATTTTTAGTACCTACAATGAGCAGTTCTTC,CASSLDGGTGIFSTYNEQFF
TRBD2,16,TRBJ2-1,few,TRBV4-3,TGCGCCAGCAGCCAAGATAGGCGGGAGTGGCTCAATGAGCAGTTCTTC,CASSQDRREWLNEQFF
TRBD2,18,TRBJ2-2,once,TRBV4-2,TGTGCCAGCAGCCATGAGACTAGCGGCGCCCGGAGCACCGGGGAGCTGTTTTTT,CASSHETSGARSTGELFF
TRBD2,14,TRBJ2-1,few,TRBV10-3,TGTGCCATCAGTGATTCTAGCGGCTACAATGAGCAGTTCTTC,CAISDSSGYNEQFF
TRBD1,12,TRBJ1-1,.,TRBV29-1,TGCAGCGTACACAGGGGGCGGGTTGAAGCTTTCTTT,CSVHRGRVEAFF
TRBD2,13,TRBJ2-2,once,TRBV10-1,TGCGCCAGCAGAGGCGGGAGGATCGGGGAGCTGTTTTTT,CASRGGRIGELFF